This T cell receptor (beta chain) was found in a study of blood T cells in healthy people across ages. The wider study: About one barcoded beta molecule per two T cells was the capture yield of template switching.

Findings and limits, study-wide: Conclusively comparing naive with antigen-experienced cells was impossible with unsorted PBMCs.

This clonotype has a handful of counts. Its specificity is not known. It was with a sample-barcoded 5' primer and a J-beta primer mix that a second PCR of roughly 7 to 12 cycles was run. A template-switch adaptor that had 12 random nucleotides put a tag on each cDNA molecule. Samples each returned at least 2.5 million CDR3-containing paired-end reads. TCRdb itself ran the 5' RACE reads through MiXCR, one entry per CDR3 protein. The repertoire includes 1.5 million or so distinct CDR3 sequences, 35% to 45% of them detected once, and over 3.5% sits in the top ten. This CDR3 spans 12 amino acids. V shed 7 bases and J shed 6 bases, with 9 bases lying between them.

The source material was blood. The source of this sequence is a young woman in good health. V usage is TRBV12-3 or TRBV12-4 and J usage is TRBJ2-2; D perhaps matches TRBD1 (5 bases). In DNA form, the CDR3 reads TGTGCCAGCAATTCAGGGTCCGGGGAGCTGTTTTTT. Translating gives CASNSGSGELFF.